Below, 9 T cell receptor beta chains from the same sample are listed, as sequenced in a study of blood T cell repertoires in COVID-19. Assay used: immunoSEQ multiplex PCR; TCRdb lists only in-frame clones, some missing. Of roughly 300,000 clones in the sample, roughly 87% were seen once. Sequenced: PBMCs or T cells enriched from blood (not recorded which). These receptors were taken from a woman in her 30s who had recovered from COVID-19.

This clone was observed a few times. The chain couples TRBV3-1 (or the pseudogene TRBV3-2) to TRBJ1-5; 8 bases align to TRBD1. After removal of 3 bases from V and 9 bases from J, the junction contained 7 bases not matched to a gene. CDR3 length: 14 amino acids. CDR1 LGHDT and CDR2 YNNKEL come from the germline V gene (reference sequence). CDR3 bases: TGTGCCAGCAGCCAGCAGGGGGCCGGTCGGCCCCAGCATTTT. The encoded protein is CASSQQGAGRPQHF.

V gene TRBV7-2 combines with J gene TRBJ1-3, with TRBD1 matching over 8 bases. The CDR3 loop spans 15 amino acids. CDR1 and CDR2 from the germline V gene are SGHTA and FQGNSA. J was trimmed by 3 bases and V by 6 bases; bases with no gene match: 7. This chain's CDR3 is CASRNPTGGGNTIYF. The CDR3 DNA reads TGTGCCAGCAGGAACCCTACAGGGGGTGGAAACACCATATATTTT.

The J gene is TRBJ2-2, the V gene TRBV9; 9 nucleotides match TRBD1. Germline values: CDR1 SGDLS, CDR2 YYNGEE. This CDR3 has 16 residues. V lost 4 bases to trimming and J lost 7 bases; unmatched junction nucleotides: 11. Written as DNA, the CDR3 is TGTGCCAGCAGCCCCCCCGGACAGGGGTCGGGCGGGGAGCTGTTTTTT. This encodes CASSPPGQGSGGELFF. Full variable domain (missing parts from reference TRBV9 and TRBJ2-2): DSGVTQTPKHLITATGQRVTLRCSPRSGDLSVYWYQQSLDQGLQFLIQYYNGEERAKGNILERFSAQQFPDLHSELNLSSLELGDSALYFCASSPPGQGSGGELFFGEGSRLTVL.

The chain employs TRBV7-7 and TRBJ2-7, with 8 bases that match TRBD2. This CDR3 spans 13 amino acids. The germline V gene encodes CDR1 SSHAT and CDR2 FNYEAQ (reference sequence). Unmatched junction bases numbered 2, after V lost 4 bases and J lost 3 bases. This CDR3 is CASSSGLGYEQYF. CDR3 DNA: TGTGCCAGCAGCTCGGGACTAGGCTACGAGCAGTACTTC.

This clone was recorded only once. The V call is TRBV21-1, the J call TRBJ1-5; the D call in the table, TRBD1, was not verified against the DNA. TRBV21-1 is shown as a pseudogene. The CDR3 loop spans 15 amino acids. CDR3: CASIQSGTHNQPQHF. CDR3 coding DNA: TGTGCCAGCATACAGTCCGGGACACATAATCAGCCCCAGCATTTT.

In DNA form, the CDR3 reads TGTGCCAGTAGTATTACAGACAATCAGCCCCAGCATTTT. Translating gives CASSITDNQPQHF. This chain links TRBV19 with TRBJ1-5; D is unresolved. Germline CDR1 LNHDA, CDR2 SQIVND (reference sequence). V gave up 3 bases and J gave up 3 bases, with 6 bases separating them. The CDR3 runs to 13 residues.

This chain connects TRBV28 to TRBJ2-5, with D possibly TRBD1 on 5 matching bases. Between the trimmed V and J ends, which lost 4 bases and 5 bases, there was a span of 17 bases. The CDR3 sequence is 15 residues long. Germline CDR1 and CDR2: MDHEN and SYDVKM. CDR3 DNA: TGTGCCAGCAGTTACCTGGTTCAGGGTGGGGAGACCCAGTACTTC. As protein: CASSYLVQGGETQYF.

CDR3 DNA sequence: TGTGCCAGCAGTTTAAGGGGTGCCGATTCCCTCATTCCCGAGACCCAGTACTTC. Its translation is CASSLRGADSLIPETQYF. The chain couples TRBV27 to TRBJ2-5; a weak D match, TRBD1 (5 bases). The CDR3 runs to 18 residues. In germline, CDR1 is MNHEY, CDR2 SMNVEV (reference sequence). Deletions cut 2 bases from V and 5 bases from J, with 24 bases between.

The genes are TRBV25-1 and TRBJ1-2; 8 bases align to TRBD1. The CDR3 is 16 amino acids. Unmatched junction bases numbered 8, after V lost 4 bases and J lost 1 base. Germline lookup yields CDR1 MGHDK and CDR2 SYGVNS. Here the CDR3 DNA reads TGTGCCAGCAGTGGAAGGGGGACAGGCCTTAACTATGGCTACACCTTC. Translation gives CASSGRGTGLNYGYTF.